This TCR beta chain was sequenced for a study of blood T cell repertoires in COVID-19. Overall study: Whether acute or convalescent, the COVID-19 samples came from the United States, Italy and Spain.

V was pared by 6 bases and J by 2 bases, with 11 bases of the junction left unmatched. CDR3 length: 16 residues. Germline V gene sequence: CDR1 MDHEN, CDR2 SYDVKM. How the authors handled the data: Reference gene primer amplification gave estimated nucleated cell counts. Repertoires were generated with immunoSEQ multiplex PCR, while TCRdb's copy carries only in-frame clones and drops some. V, J and clone size are taken as reported in that table, and D and trimming were inferred from the DNA itself. The repertoire holds about 87,000 clones, over 70% seen once, with roughly 4.2% in the top ten. This rearrangement joins TRBV28 to TRBJ2-7, with 9 positions matching TRBD1. Sample: peripheral blood. This sequence originates from a woman between 45 and 65 years old with acute or convalescent COVID-19. The CDR3 reads CASRETGGRVAYEQYF. CDR3 nucleotides: TGTGCCAGCAGAGAAACAGGGGGCCGGGTCGCCTACGAGCAGTACTTC.